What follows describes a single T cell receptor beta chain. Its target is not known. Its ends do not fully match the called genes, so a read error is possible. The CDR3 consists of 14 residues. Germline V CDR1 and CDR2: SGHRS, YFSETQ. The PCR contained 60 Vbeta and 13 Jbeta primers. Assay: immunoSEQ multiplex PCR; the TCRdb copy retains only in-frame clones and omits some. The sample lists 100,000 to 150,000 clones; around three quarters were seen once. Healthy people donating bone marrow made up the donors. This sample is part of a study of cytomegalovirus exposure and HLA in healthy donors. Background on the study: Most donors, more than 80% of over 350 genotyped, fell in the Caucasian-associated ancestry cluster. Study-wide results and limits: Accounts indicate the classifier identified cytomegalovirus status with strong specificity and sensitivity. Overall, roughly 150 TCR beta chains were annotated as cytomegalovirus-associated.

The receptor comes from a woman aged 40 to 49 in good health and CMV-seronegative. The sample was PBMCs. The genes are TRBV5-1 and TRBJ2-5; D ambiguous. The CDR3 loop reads CASKNLTAQETQYF. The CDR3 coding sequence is TGCGCGAGCAAGAACTTAACAGCCCAAGAGACCCAGTACTTC.